The source of this T cell receptor (beta chain) is a study of cytomegalovirus exposure and HLA in healthy donors. Findings and caveats of the study: In presence/absence analyses, roughly uniform sequencing depth across donors was assumed. The majority of CMV-associated TCR beta chains were reported as apparently HLA-restricted in a later analysis. Within an earlier analysis, most TCR beta V segments proved productive either about 87% or about 30% of the time. Immune exposure was documented only through CMV serostatus.

In germline, CDR1 is LGHNA, CDR2 YSLEER. The V and J ends lost 1 base and 5 bases respectively, with 9 bases between them. The CDR3 has 15 residues. A multiplex PCR was run with 60 Vbeta primers and 13 Jbeta primers. Sequenced by immunoSEQ multiplex PCR; TCRdb stores in-frame clones only, minus some. Altogether around 130,000 clones are present, around 86% being singletons, with the ten largest covering about 0.76%. In regard to this clone: Its antigen is undetermined.

The gene calls are TRBV4-3 and TRBJ1-6; maybe TRBD1 (5 bases). Sequenced input: PBMCs. The receptor was isolated from a man younger than 35 in good health and CMV-seronegative. The CDR3 bases are TGCGCCAGCAGCCAAGGACAAGGGGATAATTCACCCCTCCACTTT. Its translation: CASSQGQGDNSPLHF.